These 19 T cell receptor beta chains were sequenced from one sample in a study of identical twins. Using its own MiXCR run on the 5' RACE reads, TCRdb lists one record per CDR3 protein. The table shows approximately 670,000 distinct CDR3 sequences, with 5.5% to 6.5% occurring only once. The specimen was naive T cells sorted from blood. The source of these receptors is a man between 18 and 29 years old in good health.

This clonotype was recorded many times. As DNA, the CDR3 is TGCAGTGCTGTTCCGGGACGCCCCGGGGGTCCAGATACGCAGTATTTT. Its protein is CSAVPGRPGGPDTQYF. V usage is TRBV20-1 and J usage is TRBJ2-3; possibly TRBD2 for D (6 bases). This CDR3 contains 16 residues. Trimming took off 5 bases at V and 4 bases at J, with 22 bases between the two ends. The germline V gene encodes CDR1 DFQATT and CDR2 SNEGSKA (reference sequence).

V is TRBV29-1 and J is TRBJ2-7, with D perhaps assigned TRBD1 or TRBD2 (6 bases each). Trimming took 7 bases from V and 4 from J, leaving 17 bases between them. The CDR3 runs 13 residues. Looked up from germline, CDR1 is SQVTM and CDR2 is ANQGSEA. The DNA of the CDR3 is TGCAGCGCCGCGGCCGGGGGCGTTTACGAGCAGTACTTC. Translated, it gives CSAAAGGVYEQYF.

The sample holds many counts of this clonotype. The chain couples TRBV2 to TRBJ1-1; no reliable D call. The V end lost 8 bases, the J end lost 2 bases, and 12 bases lay between the germline ends. The CDR3 covers 13 residues. Germline V gene data show CDR1 as SNHLY and CDR2 as FYNNEI. The DNA of the CDR3 is TGTGCCAGCGTTTTAGGCGTAAACACTGAAGCTTTCTTT. It yields the protein CASVLGVNTEAFF. Using reference TRBV2 and TRBJ1-1 for the parts outside the CDR3, the full variable domain is EPEVTQTPSHQVTQMGQEVILRCVPISNHLYFYWYRQILGQKVEFLVSFYNNEISEKSEIFDDQFSVERPDGSNFTLKIRSTKLEDSAMYFCASVLGVNTEAFFGQGTRLTVV.

There are many counts of this clonotype. CDR3 nucleotide sequence: TGCAGCGTTTCGTCGTCGGGGGATAACAATCAGCCCCAGCATTTT. Translated: CSVSSSGDNNQPQHF. The chain uses TRBV29-1 and TRBJ1-5; possible D gene TRBD1, 5 bases. The CDR3 spans 15 residues. Trimming shortened V by 5 bases and J by 3 bases, and 17 bases separated the two germline ends. The germline gives CDR1 SQVTM, CDR2 ANQGSEA.

This clonotype was observed a handful of times. The rearrangement joins TRBV28 to TRBJ1-6; possible D gene TRBD1, 5 bases. Trimming took 6 bases from V and 7 from J, leaving 22 bases between them. The CDR3 is 17 residues long. Germline V lookup: CDR1 MDHEN, CDR2 SYDVKM. The CDR3 reads CASSSGSAGLLNSPLHF. CDR3 DNA: TGTGCCAGCAGCTCCGGATCGGCGGGACTCCTGAATTCACCCCTCCACTTT.

The chain is built from TRBV7-6 and TRBJ2-7; the D is unclear. CDR1 and CDR2 from the germline V gene are SGHVS and FNYEAQ. The CDR3 extends over 16 amino acids. The germline V and J ends were trimmed by 5 bases and 4 bases, with 21 bases remaining between them. The CDR3 bases are TGTGCCAGCAGCCCGGGTGTGACTTCCAGCCTTTACGAGCAGTACTTC. It is translated as CASSPGVTSSLYEQYF. Supplemented by reference TRBV7-6 and TRBJ2-7, the full variable domain reads GAGVSQSPRYKVTKRGQDVALRCDPISGHVSLYWYRQALGQGPEFLTYFNYEAQQDKSGLPNDRFSAERPEGSISTLTIQRTEQRDSAMYRCASSPGVTSSLYEQYFGPGTRLTVT.

This clonotype was seen more than once but under ten times. The gene calls are TRBV15 and TRBJ2-3; 8 bases match TRBD2. The CDR3 runs to 18 residues. Trimming at V came to 0 bases and at J to 7 bases, leaving 15 bases not matched to a gene. Germline V gene lookup returns CDR1 LNHNV and CDR2 YYDKDF (reference sequence). The CDR3 sequence: CATSRDVLSGNRPNTQYF. Here the CDR3 DNA reads TGTGCCACCAGCAGAGATGTACTTAGCGGGAATCGGCCCAATACGCAGTATTTT.

The gene calls are TRBV24-1 and TRBJ2-3; 11 bases match TRBD2. Per the germline V gene, CDR1 is KGHDR and CDR2 is SFDVKD. The CDR3 totals 20 residues. The trim removed 3 bases at V and 12 bases at J, leaving 25 bases unmatched. CDR3 DNA sequence: TGTGCCACCAGTGATAGACGAACGGGTCACACGAAGACGACTAGCGGGGTTCAGTATTTT. This gives the protein CATSDRRTGHTKTTSGVQYF.

This sequence joins TRBV20-1 and TRBJ2-1, with 7 bases identical to TRBD1. With V trimmed by 1 base and J by 4 bases, 10 bases remained unmatched. The length of the CDR3 is 16 residues. The V gene's germline CDR1 is DFQATT and CDR2 SNEGSKA (reference sequence). The CDR3 region has the DNA TGCAGTGCTAGAGGAGCAACAGGGGACCTTTACAATGAGCAGTTCTTC. It codes for CSARGATGDLYNEQFF.

This clonotype was seen repeatedly, ten times or more. The chain links TRBV10-3 to TRBJ2-3; tentatively, D is TRBD1 or TRBD2 (5 bases each). V was shortened by 2 bases and J by 5 bases, with 8 bases between the two germline ends. This CDR3 is 13 amino acids long. Per the germline V gene, CDR1 is ENHRY and CDR2 is SYGVKD. The CDR3 bases are TGTGCCATCAGTGAGCAGGGAGTAGATACGCAGTATTTT. Its translation: CAISEQGVDTQYF.

This sequence joins TRBV5-6 and TRBJ2-7; tentatively, D is TRBD1 (6 bases). The V end was cut by 3 bases, the J end by 0 bases, with 16 bases between. CDR3 length: 16 residues. The germline CDR1 and CDR2 sequences are SGHDT and YYEEEE. The CDR3, as DNA: TGTGCCAGCAGCTGGCGGACAGCCCGGGGCTCCTACGAGCAGTACGTC. Protein product: CASSWRTARGSYEQYV.

This clonotype showed up many times. The chain couples TRBV29-1 to TRBJ2-2; D gene unclear. The germline gives CDR1 SQVTM, CDR2 ANQGSEA. V was pared by 4 bases and J by 2 bases, with 8 bases between. The CDR3 spans 13 residues. CDR3 in DNA: TGCAGCGTTGCGGGCAGAAACACCGGGGAGCTGTTTTTT. Its protein is CSVAGRNTGELFF.

This clonotype showed up many times. The chain employs TRBV10-3 and TRBJ1-2; unclear D gene. Germline V CDR1 and CDR2: ENHRY, SYGVKD. V was clipped by 2 bases and J by 0 bases, with 4 bases between them. The CDR3 covers 13 residues. The CDR3 reads CAISETSNYGYTF. The DNA of the CDR3 is TGTGCCATCAGTGAGACCTCTAACTATGGCTACACCTTC.

The chain uses TRBV11-2 and TRBJ2-3; D uncertain. The V and J ends lost 4 bases and 0 bases respectively, with 11 bases between them. This CDR3 has 15 amino acids. Looked up from germline, CDR1 is SGHAT and CDR2 is FQNNGV. The CDR3 DNA follows: TGTGCCAGCAGCTCGTCTAGTTATAGCACAGATACGCAGTATTTT. It specifies CASSSSSYSTDTQYF.

This clonotype was seen at least ten times. The gene calls are TRBV20-1 and TRBJ2-3; possibly TRBD1 or TRBD2 for D (6 bases each). The V end was cut by 1 base, the J end by 6 bases, with 14 bases between. This CDR3 is 14 amino acids long. Germline V gives CDR1 DFQATT, CDR2 SNEGSKA (reference sequence). In nucleotides, the CDR3 is TGCAGTGCTAGAGCTGGGCAGGGGAGGGATACGCAGTATTTT. Translated, it gives CSARAGQGRDTQYF.

Details on this clonotype: A much larger clone sits a single nucleotide away, making a read error possible. V and J are TRBV29-1 and TRBJ2-1; D unresolved. Trimming took 8 bases from V and 0 from J, leaving 14 bases between them. The CDR3 is made up of 14 amino acids. The germline V gene encodes CDR1 SQVTM and CDR2 ANQGSEA. The CDR3: CSTDSRSSYNEQFF. As DNA, the CDR3 is TGCAGCACCGACTCGAGGAGCTCCTACAATGAGCAGTTCTTC.

This clonotype was counted many times. One end of the junction varies from germline; a read error may be responsible. This chain connects TRBV7-9 to TRBJ1-1; D uncertain. The CDR3 sequence is 12 residues long. CDR1 SEHNR and CDR2 FQNEAQ come from the germline V gene (reference sequence). The CDR3 is CASSFRDTEAFF. DNA for the CDR3: TGCGCCAGCAGCTTTCGAGACACTGAAGCTTTCTTT.

This clonotype was detected a few times. This chain uses TRBV12-3 or TRBV12-4 with TRBJ2-2, with TRBD2 identical over 7 bases. With V trimmed by 3 bases and J by 4 bases, 8 bases remained unmatched. CDR3 size: 16 residues. The CDR3 DNA follows: TGTGCCAGCAGTTTTTTGTCTAGCGGAGGCACCGGGGAGCTGTTTTTT. Encoded protein: CASSFLSSGGTGELFF.

This clonotype was seen many times. The V and J genes are TRBV12-3 or TRBV12-4 and TRBJ2-5, with D possibly TRBD2 on 5 matching bases. CDR3 length equals 12 residues. Deletions cut 6 bases from V and 3 bases from J, with 8 bases between. The DNA for the CDR3 is TGTGCCAGCAGCGAGCGGAAAGAGACCCAGTACTTC. Translating it yields CASSERKETQYF.